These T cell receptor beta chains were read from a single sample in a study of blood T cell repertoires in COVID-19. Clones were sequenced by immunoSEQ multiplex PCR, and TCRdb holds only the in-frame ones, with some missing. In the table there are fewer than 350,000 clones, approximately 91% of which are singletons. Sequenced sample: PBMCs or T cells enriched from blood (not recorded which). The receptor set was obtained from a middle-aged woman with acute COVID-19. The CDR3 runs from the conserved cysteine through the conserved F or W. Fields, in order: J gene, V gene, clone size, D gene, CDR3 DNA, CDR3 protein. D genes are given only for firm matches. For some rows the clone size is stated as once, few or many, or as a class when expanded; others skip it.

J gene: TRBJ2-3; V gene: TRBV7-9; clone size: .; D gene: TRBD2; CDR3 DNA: TGTGCCAGCAGCTTCCCGGGGACTAGCGAGTATTTT; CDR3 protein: CASSFPGTSEYF
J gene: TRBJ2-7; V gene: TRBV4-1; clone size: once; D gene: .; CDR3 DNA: TGCGCCAGCAGAATCCAAGCGGGTGAGGTTTACGAGCAGTACTTC; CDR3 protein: CASRIQAGEVYEQYF
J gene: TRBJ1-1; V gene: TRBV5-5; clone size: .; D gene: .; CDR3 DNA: TGTGCCAGCAGCCTTTCAGGGCGTTGGACTGAAGCTTTCTTT; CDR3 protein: CASSLSGRWTEAFF
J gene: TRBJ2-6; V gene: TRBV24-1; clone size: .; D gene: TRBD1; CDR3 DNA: TGTGCCACCAGTGGCAACAGGGGCGCTGGGGCCAACGTCCTGACTTTC; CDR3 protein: CATSGNRGAGANVLTF
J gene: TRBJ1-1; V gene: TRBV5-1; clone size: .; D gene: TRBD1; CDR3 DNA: TGCGCCAGCAGCTTGACAGGGGATGCGTTCACTGAAGCTTTCTTT; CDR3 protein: CASSLTGDAFTEAFF
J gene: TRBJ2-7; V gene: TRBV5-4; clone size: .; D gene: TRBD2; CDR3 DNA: TGTGCCAGCAGCCCCCGGGGAGGGGTTAACGAGCAGTACTTC; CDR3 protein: CASSPRGGVNEQYF
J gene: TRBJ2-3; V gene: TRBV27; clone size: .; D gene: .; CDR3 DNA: TGTGCCAGCAGTTTAGCGGGCCGCCTAGCTAGCACAGATACGCAGTATTTT; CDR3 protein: CASSLAGRLASTDTQYF
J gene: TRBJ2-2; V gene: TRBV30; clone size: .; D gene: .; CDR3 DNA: TGTGCCTGGACCCCAGGGGCCGGGAACACCGGGGAGCTGTTTTTT; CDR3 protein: CAWTPGAGNTGELFF
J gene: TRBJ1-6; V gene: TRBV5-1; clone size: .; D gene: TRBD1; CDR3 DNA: TGCGCCAGCAGCTTGGGAGACAGGGATAATTCACCCCTCCACTTT; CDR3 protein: CASSLGDRDNSPLHF
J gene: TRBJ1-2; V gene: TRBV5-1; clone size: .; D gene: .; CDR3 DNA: TGCGCCAGCAGCTTGGACAGGAACTATGGCTACACCTTC; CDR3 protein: CASSLDRNYGYTF
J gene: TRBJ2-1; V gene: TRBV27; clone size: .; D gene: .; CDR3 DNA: TGTGCCAGCAATCCGGGTTACTCCTACAATGAGCAGTTCTTC; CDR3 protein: CASNPGYSYNEQFF
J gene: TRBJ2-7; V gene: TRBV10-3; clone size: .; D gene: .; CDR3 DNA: TGTGCCATCAGCATGGGGCTGGGATACTACGAGCAGTACTTC; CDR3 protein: CAISMGLGYYEQYF
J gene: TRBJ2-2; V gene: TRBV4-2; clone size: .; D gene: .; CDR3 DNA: TGTGCCAGCAGAACCTCACGTGGGGGCTCCGGGGAGCTGTTTTTT; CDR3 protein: CASRTSRGGSGELFF
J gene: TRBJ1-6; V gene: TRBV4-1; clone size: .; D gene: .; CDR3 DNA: TGCGCCAGCAGACCAACAGGGAGCTCCTATAATTCACCCCTCCACTTT; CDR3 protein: CASRPTGSSYNSPLHF
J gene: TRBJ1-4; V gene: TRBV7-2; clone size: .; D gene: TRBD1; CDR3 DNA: TGTGCCAGCAGCCCCGGGACAGGAAGTGAAAAACTGTTTTTT; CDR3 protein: CASSPGTGSEKLFF
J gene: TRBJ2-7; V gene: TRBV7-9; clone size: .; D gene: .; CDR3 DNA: TGTGCCAGCAGCCGGTTGGGAGAGGATTACGAGCAGTACTTC; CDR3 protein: CASSRLGEDYEQYF
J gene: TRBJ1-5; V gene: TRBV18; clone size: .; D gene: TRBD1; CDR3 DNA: TGTGCCAGCTCACCAAAGTCAGGGGGCGGGAATCAGCCCCAGCATTTT; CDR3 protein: CASSPKSGGGNQPQHF
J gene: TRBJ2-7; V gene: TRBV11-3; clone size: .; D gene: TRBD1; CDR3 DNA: TGTGCCAGCAGAGGGACAGGGGCTTTGTACGAGCAGTACTTC; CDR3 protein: CASRGTGALYEQYF
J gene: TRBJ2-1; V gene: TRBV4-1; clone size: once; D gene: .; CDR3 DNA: TGCGCCAGCAGCCAAGACCCCGGTTTAGCGTCTGAGCAGTTCTTC; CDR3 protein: CASSQDPGLASEQFF
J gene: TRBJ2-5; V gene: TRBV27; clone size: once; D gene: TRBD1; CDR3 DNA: TGTGCCAGCAGCCCAGAGAGGCCCGACAGGGTCCAAGAGACCCAGTACTTC; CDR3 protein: CASSPERPDRVQETQYF
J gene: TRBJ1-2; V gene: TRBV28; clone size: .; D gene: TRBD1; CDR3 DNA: TGTGCCAGCAGTCCTGGGACAGGGGGGTATGGCTACACCTTC; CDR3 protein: CASSPGTGGYGYTF
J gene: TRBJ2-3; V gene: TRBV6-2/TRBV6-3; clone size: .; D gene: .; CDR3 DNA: TGTGCCAGCAGTTACCCCGGGGGGCGGCAGTATTTT; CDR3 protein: CASSYPGGRQYF
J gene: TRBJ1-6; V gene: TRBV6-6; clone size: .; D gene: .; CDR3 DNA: TGTGCCAGCAGTCCCGAGGCTCAAATTAACTCCTATAATTCACCCCTCCACTTT; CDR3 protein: CASSPEAQINSYNSPLHF
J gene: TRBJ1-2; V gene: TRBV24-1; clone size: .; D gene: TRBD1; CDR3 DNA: TGTGCCACCAGTGAAGGGACAGGGTTGGGCTATGGCTACACCTTC; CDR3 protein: CATSEGTGLGYGYTF
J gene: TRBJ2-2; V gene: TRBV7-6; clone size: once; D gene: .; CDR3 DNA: TGTGCCAGCAGCCCCGGGACAAAGAACACCGGGGAGCTGTTTTTT; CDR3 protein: CASSPGTKNTGELFF
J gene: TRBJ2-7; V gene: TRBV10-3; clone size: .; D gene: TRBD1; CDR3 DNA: TGTGCCATCAGCGAGCCGGGACAGTATTCCTACGAGCAGTACTTC; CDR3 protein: CAISEPGQYSYEQYF
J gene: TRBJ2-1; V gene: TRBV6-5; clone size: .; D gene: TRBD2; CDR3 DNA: TGTGCCACCCTCAAGCGGGGGGGATACAATGAGCAGTTCTTC; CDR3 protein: CATLKRGGYNEQFF
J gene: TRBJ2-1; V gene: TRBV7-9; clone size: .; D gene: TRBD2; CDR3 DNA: TGTGCCAGCAGCTCCCAGCGGGAGAGGACCTACAATGAGCAGTTCTTC; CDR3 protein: CASSSQRERTYNEQFF
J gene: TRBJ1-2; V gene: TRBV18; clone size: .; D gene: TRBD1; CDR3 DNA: TGTGCCAGCTCACCCGGGACAGGGGCCTACTCGGGGTATGGCTACACCTTC; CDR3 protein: CASSPGTGAYSGYGYTF
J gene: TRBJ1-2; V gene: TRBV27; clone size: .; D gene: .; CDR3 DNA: TGTGCCAGCAGTTTTGGGTGGTTCGTGTTCGGGGGAAAAGACTATGGCTACACCTTC; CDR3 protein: CASSFGWFVFGGKDYGYTF
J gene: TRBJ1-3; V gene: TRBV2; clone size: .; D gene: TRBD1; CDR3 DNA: TGTGCCAGCAGTCTGGACAGGGGCGTCGGAAACACCATATATTTT; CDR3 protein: CASSLDRGVGNTIYF
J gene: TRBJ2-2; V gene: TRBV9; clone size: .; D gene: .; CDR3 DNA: TGTGCCAGCAGCGTGGACGACGGGGCCGGGGAGCTGTTTTTT; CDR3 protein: CASSVDDGAGELFF
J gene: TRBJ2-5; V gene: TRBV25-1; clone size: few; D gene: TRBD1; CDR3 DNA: TGTGCCAGCAGTGACCCTACAGGGGTGGAGACCCAGTACTTC; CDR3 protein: CASSDPTGVETQYF
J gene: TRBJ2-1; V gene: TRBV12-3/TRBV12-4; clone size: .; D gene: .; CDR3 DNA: TGTGCCAGCAGTTTGGTAGCGGACAATGAGCAGTTCTTC; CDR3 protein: CASSLVADNEQFF
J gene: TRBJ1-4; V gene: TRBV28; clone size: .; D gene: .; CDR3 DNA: TGTGCCAGCAGTTTGATGGGGGCCAATGAAAAACTGTTTTTT; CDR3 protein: CASSLMGANEKLFF
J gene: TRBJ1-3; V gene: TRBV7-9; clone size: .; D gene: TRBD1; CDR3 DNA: TGTGCCAGCAGCAAGTCCGGGACAGGGGTTCGAAACACCATATATTTT; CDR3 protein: CASSKSGTGVRNTIYF
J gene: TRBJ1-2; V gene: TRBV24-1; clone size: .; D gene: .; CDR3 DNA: TGTGCCACCAGCGCCGCGGGGAAGGACTATGGCTACACCTTC; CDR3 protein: CATSAAGKDYGYTF
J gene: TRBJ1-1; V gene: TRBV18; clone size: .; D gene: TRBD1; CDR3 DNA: TGTGCCAGCTCACCCCTTGATATTGACAGGGCGAACACTGAAGCTTTCTTT; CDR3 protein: CASSPLDIDRANTEAFF
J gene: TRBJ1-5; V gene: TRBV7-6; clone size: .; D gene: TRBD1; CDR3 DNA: TGTGCCAGCAGCACAGGGGGTGGTAACAATCAGCCCCAGCATTTT; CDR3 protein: CASSTGGGNNQPQHF
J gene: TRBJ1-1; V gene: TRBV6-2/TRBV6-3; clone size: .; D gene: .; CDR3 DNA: TGTGCCAGCAGTAGTAAGGGAGGGAGGACTGAAGCTTTCTTT; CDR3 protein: CASSSKGGRTEAFF
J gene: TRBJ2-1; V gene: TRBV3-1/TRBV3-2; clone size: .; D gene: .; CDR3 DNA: TGTGCCAGCAGCCAGGACAGTAGGTACAATGAGCAGTTCTTC; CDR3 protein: CASSQDSRYNEQFF
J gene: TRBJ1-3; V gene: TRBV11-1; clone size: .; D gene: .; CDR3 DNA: TGTGCCAGCAGCTGGACTGACTCTGGAAACACCATATATTTT; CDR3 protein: CASSWTDSGNTIYF
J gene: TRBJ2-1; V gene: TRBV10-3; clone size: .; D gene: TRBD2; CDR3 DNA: TGTGCCATCAGTGAGTGGGGGACTAGCGGAACATACAATGAGCAGTTCTTC; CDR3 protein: CAISEWGTSGTYNEQFF
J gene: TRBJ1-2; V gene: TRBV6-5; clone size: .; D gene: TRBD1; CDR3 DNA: TGTGCCAGCACCAAGACAGGGATCTATGGCTACACCTTC; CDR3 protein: CASTKTGIYGYTF